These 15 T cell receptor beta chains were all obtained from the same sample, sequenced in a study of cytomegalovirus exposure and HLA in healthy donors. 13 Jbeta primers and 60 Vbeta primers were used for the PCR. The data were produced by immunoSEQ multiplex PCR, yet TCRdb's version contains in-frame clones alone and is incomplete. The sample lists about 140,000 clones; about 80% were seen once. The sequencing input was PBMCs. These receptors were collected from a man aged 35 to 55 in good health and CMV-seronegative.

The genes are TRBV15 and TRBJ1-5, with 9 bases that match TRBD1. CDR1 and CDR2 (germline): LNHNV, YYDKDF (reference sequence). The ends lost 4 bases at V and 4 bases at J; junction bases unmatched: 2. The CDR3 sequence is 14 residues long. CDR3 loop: CATSIGQGNQPQHF. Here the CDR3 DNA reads TGTGCCACCAGCATCGGACAGGGGAATCAGCCCCAGCATTTT.

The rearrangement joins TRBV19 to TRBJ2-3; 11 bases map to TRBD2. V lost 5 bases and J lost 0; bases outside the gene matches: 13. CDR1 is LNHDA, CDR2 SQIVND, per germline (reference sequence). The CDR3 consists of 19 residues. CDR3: CASSPPGTSGETSTDTQYF. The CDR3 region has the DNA TGTGCCAGTAGTCCCCCCGGGACTAGCGGAGAAACTAGCACAGATACGCAGTATTTT.

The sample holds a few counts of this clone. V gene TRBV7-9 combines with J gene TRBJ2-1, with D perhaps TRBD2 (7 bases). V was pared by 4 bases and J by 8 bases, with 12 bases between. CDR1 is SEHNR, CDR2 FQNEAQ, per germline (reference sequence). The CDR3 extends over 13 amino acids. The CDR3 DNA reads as TGTGCCAGCAGCTCGCGGGGGCCCGATGAGCAGTTCTTC. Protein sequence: CASSSRGPDEQFF.

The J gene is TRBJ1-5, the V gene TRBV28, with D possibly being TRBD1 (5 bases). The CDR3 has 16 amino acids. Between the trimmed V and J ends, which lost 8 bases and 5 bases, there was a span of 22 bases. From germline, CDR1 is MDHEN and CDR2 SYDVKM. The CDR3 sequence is CASRPRGPILYQPQHF. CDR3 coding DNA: TGTGCCAGCCGACCTAGGGGCCCAATTTTGTATCAGCCCCAGCATTTT. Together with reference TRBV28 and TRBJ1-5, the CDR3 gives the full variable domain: DVKVTQSSRYLVKRTGEKVFLECVQDMDHENMFWYRQDPGLGLRLIYFSYDVKMKEKGDIPEGYSVSREKKERFSLILESASTNQTSMYLCASRPRGPILYQPQHFGDGTRLSIL.

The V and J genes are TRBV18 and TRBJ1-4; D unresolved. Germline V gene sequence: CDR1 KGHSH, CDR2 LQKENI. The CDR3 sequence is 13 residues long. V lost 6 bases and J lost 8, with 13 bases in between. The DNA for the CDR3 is TGTGCCAGCTCCCTCAATTTTGCGGAAAAACTGTTTTTT. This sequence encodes CASSLNFAEKLFF.

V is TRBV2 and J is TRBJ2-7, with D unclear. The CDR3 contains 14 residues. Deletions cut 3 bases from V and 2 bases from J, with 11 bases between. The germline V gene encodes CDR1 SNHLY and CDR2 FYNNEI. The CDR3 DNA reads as TGTGCCAGCAGTGAGCTTCCTCGGGCCTACGAGCAGTACTTC. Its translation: CASSELPRAYEQYF.

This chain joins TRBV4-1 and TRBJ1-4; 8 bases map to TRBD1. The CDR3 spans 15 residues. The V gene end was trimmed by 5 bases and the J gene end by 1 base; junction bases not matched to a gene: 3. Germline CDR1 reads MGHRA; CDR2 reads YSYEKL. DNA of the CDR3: TGCGCCAGCAGCATAGGACAGGGAACTAATGAAAAACTGTTTTTT. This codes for CASSIGQGTNEKLFF.

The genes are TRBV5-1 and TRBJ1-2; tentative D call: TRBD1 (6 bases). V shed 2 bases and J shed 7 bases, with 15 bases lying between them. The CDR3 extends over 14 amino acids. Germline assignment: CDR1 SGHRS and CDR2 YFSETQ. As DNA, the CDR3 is TGCGCCAGCAGCTTATCAGGGGACGGGTCTGGCTACACCTTC. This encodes CASSLSGDGSGYTF.

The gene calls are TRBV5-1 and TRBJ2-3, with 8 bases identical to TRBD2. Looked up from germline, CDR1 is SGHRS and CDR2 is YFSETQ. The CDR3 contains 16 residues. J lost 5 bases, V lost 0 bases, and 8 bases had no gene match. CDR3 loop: CASSLEVSGVGDTQYF. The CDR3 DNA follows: TGCGCCAGCAGCTTGGAGGTTAGCGGGGTCGGAGATACGCAGTATTTT. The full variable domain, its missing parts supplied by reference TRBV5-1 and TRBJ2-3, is KAGVTQTPRYLIKTRGQQVTLSCSPISGHRSVSWYQQTPGQGLQFLFEYFSETQRNKGNFPGRFSGRQFSNSRSEMNVSTLELGDSALYLCASSLEVSGVGDTQYFGPGTRLTVL.

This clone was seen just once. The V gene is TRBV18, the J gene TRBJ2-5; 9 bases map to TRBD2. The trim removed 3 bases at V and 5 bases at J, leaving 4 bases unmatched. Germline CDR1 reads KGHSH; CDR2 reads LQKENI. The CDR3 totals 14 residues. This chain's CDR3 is CASSPPSGVETQYF. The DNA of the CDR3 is TGTGCCAGCTCACCCCCTAGCGGGGTGGAGACCCAGTACTTC. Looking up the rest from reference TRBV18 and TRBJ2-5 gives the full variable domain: NAGVMQNPRHLVRRRGQEARLRCSPMKGHSHVYWYRQLPEEGLKFMVYLQKENIIDESGMPKERFSAEFPKEGPSILRIQQVVRGDSAAYFCASSPPSGVETQYFGPGTRLLVL.

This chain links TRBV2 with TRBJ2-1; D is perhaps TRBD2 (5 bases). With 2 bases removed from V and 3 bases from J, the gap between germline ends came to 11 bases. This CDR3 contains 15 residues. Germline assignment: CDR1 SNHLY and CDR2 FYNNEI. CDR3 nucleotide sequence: TGTGCCAGCAGTGAACCCCAGCGGATCTACAATGAGCAGTTCTTC. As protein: CASSEPQRIYNEQFF.

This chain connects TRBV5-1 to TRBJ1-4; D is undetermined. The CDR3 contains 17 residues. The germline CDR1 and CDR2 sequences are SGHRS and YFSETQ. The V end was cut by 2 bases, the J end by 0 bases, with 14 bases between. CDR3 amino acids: CASSFAPPGATNEKLFF. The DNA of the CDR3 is TGCGCCAGCAGCTTTGCCCCCCCCGGTGCAACTAATGAAAAACTGTTTTTT.

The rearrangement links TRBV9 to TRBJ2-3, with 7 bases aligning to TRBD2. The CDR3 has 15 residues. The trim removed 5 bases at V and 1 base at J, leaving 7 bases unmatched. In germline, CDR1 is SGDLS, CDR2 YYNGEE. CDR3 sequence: CASSKGLAGTDTQYF. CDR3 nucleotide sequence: TGTGCCAGCAGTAAAGGTCTAGCGGGCACAGATACGCAGTATTTT.

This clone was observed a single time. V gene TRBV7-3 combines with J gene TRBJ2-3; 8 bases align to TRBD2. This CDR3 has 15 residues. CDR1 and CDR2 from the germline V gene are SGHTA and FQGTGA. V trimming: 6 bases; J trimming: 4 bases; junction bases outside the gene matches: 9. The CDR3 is CASSGSGNPPDTQYF. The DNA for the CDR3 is TGTGCCAGCAGTGGTAGCGGGAATCCCCCAGATACGCAGTATTTT.

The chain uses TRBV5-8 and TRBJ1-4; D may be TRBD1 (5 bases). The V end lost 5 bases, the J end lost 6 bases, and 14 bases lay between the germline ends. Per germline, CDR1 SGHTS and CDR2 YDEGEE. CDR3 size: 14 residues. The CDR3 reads CASRPTWGDEKLFF. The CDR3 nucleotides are TGTGCCAGCAGGCCTACGTGGGGGGATGAAAAACTGTTTTTT.